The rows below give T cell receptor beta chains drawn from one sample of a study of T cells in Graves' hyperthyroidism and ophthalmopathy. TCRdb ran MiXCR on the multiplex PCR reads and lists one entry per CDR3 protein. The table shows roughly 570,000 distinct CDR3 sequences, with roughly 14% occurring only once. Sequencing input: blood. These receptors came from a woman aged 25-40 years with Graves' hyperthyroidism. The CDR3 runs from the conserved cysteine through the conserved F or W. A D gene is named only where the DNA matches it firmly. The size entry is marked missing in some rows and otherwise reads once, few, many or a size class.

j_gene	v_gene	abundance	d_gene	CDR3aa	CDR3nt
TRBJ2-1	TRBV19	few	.	CASSIVQGNYNEQFF	TGTGCCAGTAGTATAGTTCAGGGGAACTACAATGAGCAGTTCTTC
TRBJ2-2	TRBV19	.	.	CASHNSGTRNTGELFF	TGTGCCAGTCATAACTCCGGGACACGGAACACCGGGGAGCTGTTTTTT
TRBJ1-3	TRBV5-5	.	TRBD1	CASSDNRDRLGNTIYF	TGTGCCAGCAGCGATAACCGGGACAGACTCGGAAACACCATATATTTT
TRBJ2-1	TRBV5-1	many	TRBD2	CASSILAGAWNEQFF	TGCGCCAGCTCAATCCTAGCGGGAGCTTGGAATGAGCAGTTCTTC
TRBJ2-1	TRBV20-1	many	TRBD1	CSAIPGQYEPSYNEQFF	TGCAGTGCTATCCCGGGACAGTATGAACCCTCCTACAATGAGCAGTTCTTC
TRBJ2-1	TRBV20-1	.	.	CSANGPRRDEQFF	TGCAGTGCAAACGGACCTCGACGGGATGAGCAGTTCTTC
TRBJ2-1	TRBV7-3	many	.	CASSLGGGGDEQFF	TGTGCCAGCAGCTTGGGAGGGGGTGGGGATGAGCAGTTCTTC
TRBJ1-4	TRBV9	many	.	CASSVDSGIGEKLFF	TGTGCCAGCAGCGTAGACTCGGGGATCGGCGAAAAACTGTTTTTT
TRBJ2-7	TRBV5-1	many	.	CASREGGIGYEQYF	TGCGCCAGCAGGGAGGGAGGTATCGGGTACGAGCAGTACTTC
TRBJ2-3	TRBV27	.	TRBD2	CATGREFTDTQYF	TGTGCCACCGGGCGGGAGTTCACAGATACGCAGTATTTT
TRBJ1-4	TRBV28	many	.	CASSLWGATNEKLFF	TGTGCCAGCAGTTTATGGGGAGCAACTAATGAAAAACTGTTTTTT
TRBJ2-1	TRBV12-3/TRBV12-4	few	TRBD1	CASSLRAGGIHNEQFF	TGTGCCAGCAGTTTAAGGGCAGGGGGCATACACAATGAGCAGTTCTTC
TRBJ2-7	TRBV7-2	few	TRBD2	CASSLLSRTSGKNYEQYF	TGTGCCAGCAGCTTATTAAGTCGGACTAGCGGGAAAAACTACGAGCAGTACTTC
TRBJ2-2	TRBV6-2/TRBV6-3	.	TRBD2	CAILAGGQDTGELFF	TGTGCCATCTTAGCGGGAGGGCAGGACACCGGGGAGCTGTTTTTT
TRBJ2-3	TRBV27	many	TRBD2	CASSSRASGITDTQYF	TGTGCCAGCAGTTCTAGAGCTAGCGGTATCACAGATACGCAGTATTTT
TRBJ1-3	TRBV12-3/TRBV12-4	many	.	CASRPHGMLSSGNTIYF	TGTGCCAGCAGGCCGCACGGCATGCTAAGCTCTGGAAACACCATATATTTT
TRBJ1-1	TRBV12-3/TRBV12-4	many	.	CASSLAFSGGNTEAFF	TGTGCCAGCAGTTTAGCCTTTTCCGGGGGGAACACTGAAGCTTTCTTT
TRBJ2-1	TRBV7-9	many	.	CASSPVGNEQFF	TGTGCCAGCAGCCCCGTCGGGAATGAGCAGTTCTTC
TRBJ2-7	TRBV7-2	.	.	CASSPANEQYF	TGTGCCAGCAGCCCCGCGAACGAGCAGTACTTC
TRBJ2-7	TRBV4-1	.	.	CASSHGHEQYF	TGCGCCAGCAGCCACGGACACGAGCAGTACTTC
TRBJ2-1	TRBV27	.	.	CASSPGMASYNEQFF	TGTGCCAGCAGTCCGGGGATGGCCTCCTACAATGAGCAGTTCTTC
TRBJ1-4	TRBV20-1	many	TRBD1	CSAPGGGSEKLFF	TGCAGTGCCCCAGGGGGCGGGAGTGAAAAACTGTTTTTT
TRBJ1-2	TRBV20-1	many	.	CSARTDYYGYTF	TGCAGTGCCCGGACGGATTACTATGGCTACACCTTC
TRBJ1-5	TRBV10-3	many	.	CAISEAREQPQHF	TGTGCCATCAGTGAGGCCAGGGAACAGCCCCAGCATTTT
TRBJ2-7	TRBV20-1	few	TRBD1	CSVPREGQGDGEQYF	TGCAGTGTTCCGAGAGAGGGACAGGGGGATGGGGAGCAGTACTTC
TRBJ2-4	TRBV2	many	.	CASSDRGERNIQYF	TGTGCCAGCAGTGACAGGGGGGAACGGAACATTCAGTACTTC
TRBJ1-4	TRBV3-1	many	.	CASSQAAWNEKLFF	TGTGCCAGCAGCCAAGCGGCTTGGAATGAAAAACTGTTTTTT
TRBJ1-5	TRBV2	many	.	CASSDVRNQPQHF	TGTGCCAGCAGTGACGTAAGGAATCAGCCCCAGCATTTT
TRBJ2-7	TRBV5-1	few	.	CASSLAKLSGADEQYF	TGCGCCAGCAGCTTGGCCAAGCTCTCCGGGGCAGACGAGCAGTACTTC
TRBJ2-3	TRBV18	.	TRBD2	CASSVLADSTDTQYF	TGTGCCAGCTCGGTACTAGCGGATAGCACAGATACGCAGTATTTT
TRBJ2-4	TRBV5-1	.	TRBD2	CASSLGGRTAQNIQYF	TGCGCCAGCAGCTTGGGCGGGAGGACAGCACAAAACATTCAGTACTTC
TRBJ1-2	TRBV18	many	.	CASSPPDGINYGYTF	TGTGCCAGCTCACCACCGGACGGAATTAACTATGGCTACACCTTC
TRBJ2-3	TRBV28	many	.	CASSWIRDTQYF	TGTGCCAGCAGTTGGATAAGGGATACGCAGTATTTT
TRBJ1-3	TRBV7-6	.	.	CASTPQGTGNTIYF	TGTGCCAGCACCCCTCAGGGGACTGGAAACACCATATATTTT
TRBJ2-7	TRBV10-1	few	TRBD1	CASSSGQGLEQYF	TGCGCCAGCTCTTCAGGACAGGGCCTCGAGCAGTACTTC
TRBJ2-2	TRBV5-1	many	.	CASSLSTINTGELFF	TGCGCCAGCAGCTTGTCCACTATCAACACCGGGGAGCTGTTTTTT
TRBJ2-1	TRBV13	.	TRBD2	CASSFSFAGRGYNEQFF	TGTGCCAGCAGCTTCTCCTTCGCGGGGCGGGGGTACAATGAGCAGTTCTTC
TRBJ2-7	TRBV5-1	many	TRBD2	CASSLEGLGTYAGEQYF	TGCGCCAGCAGCTTGGAGGGACTAGGAACCTACGCGGGCGAGCAGTACTTC
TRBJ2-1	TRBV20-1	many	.	CSAQMGIAVYNEQFF	TGCAGTGCTCAGATGGGGATAGCGGTATACAATGAGCAGTTCTTC
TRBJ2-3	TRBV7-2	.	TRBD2	CASSLVTLPSGSRTDTQYF	TGTGCCAGCAGCTTAGTCACTCTTCCTAGCGGGAGTAGGACAGATACGCAGTATTTT
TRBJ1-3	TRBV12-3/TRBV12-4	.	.	CASSYGPGNTIYF	TGTGCCAGCAGTTATGGACCCGGAAACACCATATATTTT
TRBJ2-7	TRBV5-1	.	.	CASSLSNSLTYEWQYF	TGCGCCAGCAGCTTGTCTAACAGCCTAACGTACGAGTGGCAGTACTTC
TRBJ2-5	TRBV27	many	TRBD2	CASSLLTSGGTFGETQYF	TGTGCCAGCAGTCTCTTGACTAGCGGGGGTACATTTGGAGAGACCCAGTACTTC
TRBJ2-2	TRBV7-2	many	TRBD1	CASSRRQGYRELFF	TGTGCCAGCAGCCGTCGACAGGGGTACCGGGAGCTGTTTTTT
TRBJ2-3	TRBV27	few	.	CASGILDVDTQYF	TGTGCCAGCGGTATACTAGACGTAGATACGCAGTATTTT
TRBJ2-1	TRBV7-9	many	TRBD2	CASTLAGGAYNEQFF	TGTGCCAGCACGTTAGCGGGAGGGGCCTACAATGAGCAGTTCTTC
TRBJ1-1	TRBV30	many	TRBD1	CAWSVNRGVGNTEAFF	TGTGCCTGGAGTGTAAACAGGGGAGTAGGGAACACTGAAGCTTTCTTT
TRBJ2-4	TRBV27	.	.	CASSLSVTKNIQYF	TGTGCCAGCAGTTTAAGTGTCACCAAAAACATTCAGTACTTC
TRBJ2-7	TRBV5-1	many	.	CASSFESDRSPYEQYF	TGCGCCAGCAGCTTTGAGAGTGACAGAAGCCCCTACGAGCAGTACTTC
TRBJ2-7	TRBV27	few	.	CASSFGRPLRGSYEQYF	TGTGCCAGCAGCTTTGGTAGGCCCCTAAGGGGATCCTACGAGCAGTACTTC
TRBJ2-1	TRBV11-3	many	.	CASSLDRGGSSYNEQFF	TGTGCCAGCAGCTTAGATCGAGGGGGAAGCTCCTACAATGAGCAGTTCTTC
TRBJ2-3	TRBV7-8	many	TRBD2	CASSFSGRADTQYF	TGTGCCAGCAGTTTTAGCGGGAGGGCCGATACGCAGTATTTT
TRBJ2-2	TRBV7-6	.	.	CASSLSSSYTGELFF	TGTGCCAGCAGCTTAAGTAGCAGTTACACCGGGGAGCTGTTTTTT
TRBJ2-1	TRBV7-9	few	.	CASSPSLVQYNEQFF	TGTGCCAGCAGCCCTTCGCTAGTCCAATACAATGAGCAGTTCTTC
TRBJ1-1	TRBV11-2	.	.	CASSLWPQTEAFF	TGTGCCAGCAGCCTCTGGCCCCAGACTGAAGCTTTCTTT